This T cell receptor (beta chain) was obtained from a study of blood T cell repertoires in COVID-19. The wider study: Samples of COVID-19 (acute and convalescent) were obtained from the United States, Italy and Spain. PBMCs, B-cell-depleted T cells, or T cells provided the cDNA or gDNA that made up the material.

This CDR3 comprises 15 residues. Germline V gene data show CDR1 as SGHTA and CDR2 as FQGNSA. The V and J ends lost 6 bases and 0 bases, in that order; junction bases with no gene match: 7. Authors' data handling: Amplification of reference gene primers was used by the study to estimate nucleated cell counts. Profiled with immunoSEQ multiplex PCR; TCRdb holds only in-frame clones, not every one. Clone size and the V and J calls come from that table; the DNA yielded D and trimming. The repertoire holds 290,000 or so clones, 87% seen once, with about 2% in the top ten. The receptor comes from a man aged 18 to 30 with active or convalescent COVID-19. The specimen was peripheral blood. This chain joins TRBV7-2 and TRBJ2-7, with 8 nucleotides matching TRBD2. The CDR3 DNA is TGTGCCAGCAGTACAACTAGCGGACCCTCCTACGAGCAGTACTTC. Amino acids: CASSTTSGPSYEQYF.